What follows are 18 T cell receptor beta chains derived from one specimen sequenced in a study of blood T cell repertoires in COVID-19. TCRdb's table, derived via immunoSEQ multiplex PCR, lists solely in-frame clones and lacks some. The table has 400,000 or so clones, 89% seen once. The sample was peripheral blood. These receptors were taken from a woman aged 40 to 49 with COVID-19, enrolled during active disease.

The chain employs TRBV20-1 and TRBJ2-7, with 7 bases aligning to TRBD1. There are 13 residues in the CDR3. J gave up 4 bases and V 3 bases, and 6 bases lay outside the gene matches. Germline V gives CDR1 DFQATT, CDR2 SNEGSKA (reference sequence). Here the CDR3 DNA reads TGCAGTGCTAGTCCCAGGACAGGTTACGAGCAGTACTTC. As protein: CSASPRTGYEQYF.

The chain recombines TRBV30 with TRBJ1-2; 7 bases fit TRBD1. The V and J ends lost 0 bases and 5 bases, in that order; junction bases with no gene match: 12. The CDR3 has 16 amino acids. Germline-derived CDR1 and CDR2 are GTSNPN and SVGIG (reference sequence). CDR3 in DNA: TGTGCCTGGAGTGTTCGGGACAGACCGGAACAATATGGCTACACCTTC. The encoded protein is CAWSVRDRPEQYGYTF.

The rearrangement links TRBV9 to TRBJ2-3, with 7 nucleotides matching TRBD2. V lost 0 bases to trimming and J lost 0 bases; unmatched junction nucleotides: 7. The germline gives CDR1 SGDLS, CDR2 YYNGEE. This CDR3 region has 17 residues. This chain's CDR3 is CASSVALGSGSTDTQYF. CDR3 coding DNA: TGTGCCAGCAGCGTAGCTTTGGGTAGCGGGAGCACAGATACGCAGTATTTT.

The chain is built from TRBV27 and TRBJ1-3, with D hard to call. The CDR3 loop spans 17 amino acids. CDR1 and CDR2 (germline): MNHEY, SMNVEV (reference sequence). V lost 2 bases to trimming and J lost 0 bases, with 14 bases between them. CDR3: CASSLSYNHLSGNTIYF. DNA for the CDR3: TGTGCCAGCAGTTTAAGTTACAACCACCTCTCTGGAAACACCATATATTTT.

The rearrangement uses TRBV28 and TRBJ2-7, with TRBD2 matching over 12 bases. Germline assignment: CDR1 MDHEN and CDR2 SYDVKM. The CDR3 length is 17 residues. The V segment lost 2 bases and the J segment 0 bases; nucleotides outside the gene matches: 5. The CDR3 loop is CASSLRLAGDSSYEQYF. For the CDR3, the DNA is TGTGCCAGCAGTTTACGACTAGCGGGAGATAGCTCCTACGAGCAGTACTTC.

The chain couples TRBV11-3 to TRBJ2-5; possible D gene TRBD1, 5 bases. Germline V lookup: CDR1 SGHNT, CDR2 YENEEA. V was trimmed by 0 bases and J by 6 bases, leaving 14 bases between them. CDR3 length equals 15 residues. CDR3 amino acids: CASSLDSQGTQTQYF. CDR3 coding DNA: TGTGCCAGCAGCTTAGATTCTCAGGGCACGCAGACCCAGTACTTC.

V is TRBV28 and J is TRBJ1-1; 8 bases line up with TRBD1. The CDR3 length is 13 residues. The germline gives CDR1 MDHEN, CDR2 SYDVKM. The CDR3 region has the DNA TGTCTCGCGTCCGACAGGGGAGGAACTGAAGCTTTCTTT. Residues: CLASDRGGTEAFF.

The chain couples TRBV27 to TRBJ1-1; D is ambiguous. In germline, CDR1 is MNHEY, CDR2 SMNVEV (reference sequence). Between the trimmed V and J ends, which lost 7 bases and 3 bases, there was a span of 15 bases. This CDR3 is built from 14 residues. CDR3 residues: CASKGSGGYTEAFF. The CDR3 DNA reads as TGTGCCAGCAAAGGTAGTGGAGGGTACACTGAAGCTTTCTTT.

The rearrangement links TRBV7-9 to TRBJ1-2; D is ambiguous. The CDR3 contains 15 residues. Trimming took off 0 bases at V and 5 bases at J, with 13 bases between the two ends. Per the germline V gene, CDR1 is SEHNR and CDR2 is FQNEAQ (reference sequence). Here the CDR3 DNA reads TGTGCCAGCAGCTTAGCCTTATCTATGAAGTATGGCTACACCTTC. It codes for CASSLALSMKYGYTF.

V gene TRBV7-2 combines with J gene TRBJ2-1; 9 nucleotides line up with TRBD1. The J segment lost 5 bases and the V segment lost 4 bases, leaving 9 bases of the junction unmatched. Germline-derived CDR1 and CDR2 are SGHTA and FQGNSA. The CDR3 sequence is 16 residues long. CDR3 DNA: TGTGCCAGCAGCTACGACAGGGGGACCCACCACAATGAGCAGTTCTTC. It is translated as CASSYDRGTHHNEQFF. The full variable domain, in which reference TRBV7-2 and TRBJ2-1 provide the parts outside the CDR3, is GAGVSQSPSNKVTEKGKDVELRCDPISGHTALYWYRQSLGQGLEFLIYFQGNSAPDKSGLPSDRFSAERTGGSVSTLTIQRTQQEDSAVYLCASSYDRGTHHNEQFFGPGTRLTVL.

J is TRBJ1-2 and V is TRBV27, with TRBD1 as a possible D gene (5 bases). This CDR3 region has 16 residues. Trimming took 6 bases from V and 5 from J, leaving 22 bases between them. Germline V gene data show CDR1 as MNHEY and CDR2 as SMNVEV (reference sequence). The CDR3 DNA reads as TGTGCCAGCAGCCCACACCTTCTCGGGGGAAGGTATGGCTACACCTTC. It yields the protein CASSPHLLGGRYGYTF.

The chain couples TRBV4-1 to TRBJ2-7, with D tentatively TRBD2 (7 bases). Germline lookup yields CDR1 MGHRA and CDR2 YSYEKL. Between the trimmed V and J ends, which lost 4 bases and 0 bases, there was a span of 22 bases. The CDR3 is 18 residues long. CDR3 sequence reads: CASSPRRMGRGSSYEQYF. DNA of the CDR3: TGCGCCAGCAGCCCACGTCGTATGGGGAGGGGGAGCTCCTACGAGCAGTACTTC.

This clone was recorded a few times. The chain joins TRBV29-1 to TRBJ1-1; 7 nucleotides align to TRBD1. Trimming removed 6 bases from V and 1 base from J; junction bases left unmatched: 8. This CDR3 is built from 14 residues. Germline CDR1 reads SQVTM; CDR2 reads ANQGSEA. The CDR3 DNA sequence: TGCAGCGTCCACAGGGGTGGTACGAACACTGAAGCTTTCTTT. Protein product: CSVHRGGTNTEAFF.

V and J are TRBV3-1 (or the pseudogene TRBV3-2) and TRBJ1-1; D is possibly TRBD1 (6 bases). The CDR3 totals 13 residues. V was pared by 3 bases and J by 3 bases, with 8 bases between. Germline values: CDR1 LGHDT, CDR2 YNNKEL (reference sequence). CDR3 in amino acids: CASSQGAYTEAFF. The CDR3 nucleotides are TGTGCCAGCAGCCAGGGGGCTTACACTGAAGCTTTCTTT.

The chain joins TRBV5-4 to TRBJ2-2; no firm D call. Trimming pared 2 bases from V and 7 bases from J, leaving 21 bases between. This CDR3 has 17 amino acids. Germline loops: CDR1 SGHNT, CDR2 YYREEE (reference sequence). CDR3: CASSLAPIPGLGGELFF. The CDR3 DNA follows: TGTGCCAGCAGCTTAGCCCCCATCCCCGGTCTTGGCGGGGAGCTGTTTTTT.

CDR3 in amino acids: CASSPGQGARETQYF. CDR3 in DNA: TGTGCCAGCAGCCCAGGACAGGGGGCCCGGGAGACCCAGTACTTC. The chain combines TRBV5-4 with TRBJ2-5, with 11 bases lining up with TRBD1. This CDR3 has 15 residues. V lost 4 bases, J lost 5 bases, and 7 bases stayed unmatched. Germline V lookup: CDR1 SGHNT, CDR2 YYREEE (reference sequence).

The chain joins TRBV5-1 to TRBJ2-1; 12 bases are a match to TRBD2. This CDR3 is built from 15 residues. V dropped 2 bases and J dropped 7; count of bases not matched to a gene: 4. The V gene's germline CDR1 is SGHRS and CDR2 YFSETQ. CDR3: CASSLLAGGLNEQFF. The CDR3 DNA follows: TGCGCCAGCAGCTTACTAGCGGGGGGTTTGAATGAGCAGTTCTTC.

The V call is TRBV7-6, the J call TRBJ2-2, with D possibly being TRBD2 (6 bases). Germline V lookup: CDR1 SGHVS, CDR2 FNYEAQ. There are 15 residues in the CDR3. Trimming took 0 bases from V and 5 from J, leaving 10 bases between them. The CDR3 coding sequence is TGTGCCAGCAGCTTAGCGTTCGGGGGAACCGGGGAGCTGTTTTTT. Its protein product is CASSLAFGGTGELFF.